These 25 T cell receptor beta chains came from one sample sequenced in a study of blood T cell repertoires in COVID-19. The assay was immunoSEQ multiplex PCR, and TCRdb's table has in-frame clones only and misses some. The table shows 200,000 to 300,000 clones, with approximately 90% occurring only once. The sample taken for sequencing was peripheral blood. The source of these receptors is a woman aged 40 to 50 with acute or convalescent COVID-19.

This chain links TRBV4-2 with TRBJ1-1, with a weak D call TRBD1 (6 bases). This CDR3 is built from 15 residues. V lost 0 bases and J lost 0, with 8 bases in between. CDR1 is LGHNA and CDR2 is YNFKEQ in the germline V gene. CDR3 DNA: TGTGCCAGCAGCCAAGAAGGACAGATGAACACTGAAGCTTTCTTT. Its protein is CASSQEGQMNTEAFF.

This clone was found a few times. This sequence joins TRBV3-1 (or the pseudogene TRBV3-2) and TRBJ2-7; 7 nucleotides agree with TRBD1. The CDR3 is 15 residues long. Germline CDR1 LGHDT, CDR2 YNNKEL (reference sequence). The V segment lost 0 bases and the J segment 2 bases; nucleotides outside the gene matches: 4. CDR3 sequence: CASSQDRTGTYEQYV. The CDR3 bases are TGTGCCAGCAGCCAAGATCGGACAGGAACCTACGAGCAGTACGTC.

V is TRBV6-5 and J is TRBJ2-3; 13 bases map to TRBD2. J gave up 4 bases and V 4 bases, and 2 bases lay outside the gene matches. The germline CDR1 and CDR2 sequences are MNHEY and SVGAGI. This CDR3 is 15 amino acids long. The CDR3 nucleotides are TGTGCCAGCAGTTTCACTAGCGGGGGGGCAGATACGCAGTATTTT. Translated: CASSFTSGGADTQYF.

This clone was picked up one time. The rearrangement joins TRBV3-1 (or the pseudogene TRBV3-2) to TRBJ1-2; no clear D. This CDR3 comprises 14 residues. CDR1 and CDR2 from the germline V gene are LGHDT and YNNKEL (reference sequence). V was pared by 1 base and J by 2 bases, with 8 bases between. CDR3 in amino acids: CASSQVARNYGYTF. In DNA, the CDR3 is TGTGCCAGCAGCCAAGTGGCCAGGAACTATGGCTACACCTTC.

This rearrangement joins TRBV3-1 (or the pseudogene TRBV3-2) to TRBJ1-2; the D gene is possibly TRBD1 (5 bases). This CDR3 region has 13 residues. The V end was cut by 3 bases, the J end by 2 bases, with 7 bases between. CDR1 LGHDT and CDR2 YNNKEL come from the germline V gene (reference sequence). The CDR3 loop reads CASSQQGNYGYTF. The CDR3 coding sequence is TGTGCCAGCAGCCAGCAGGGAAACTATGGCTACACCTTC.

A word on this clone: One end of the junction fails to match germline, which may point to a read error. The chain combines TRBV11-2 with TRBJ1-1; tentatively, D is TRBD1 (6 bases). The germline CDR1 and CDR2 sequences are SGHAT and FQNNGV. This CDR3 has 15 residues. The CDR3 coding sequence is TGTGCCAGCAGATTAGGGGATGGACAGCCGTCTGAAGCTTTCTTT. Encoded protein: CASRLGDGQPSEAFF.

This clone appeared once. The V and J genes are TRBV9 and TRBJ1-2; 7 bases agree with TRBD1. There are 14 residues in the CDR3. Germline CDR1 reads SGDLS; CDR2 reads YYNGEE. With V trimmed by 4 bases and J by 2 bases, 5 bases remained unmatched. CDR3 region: CASSKLQGNYGYTF. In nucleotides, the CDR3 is TGTGCCAGCAGCAAACTACAGGGGAACTATGGCTACACCTTC.

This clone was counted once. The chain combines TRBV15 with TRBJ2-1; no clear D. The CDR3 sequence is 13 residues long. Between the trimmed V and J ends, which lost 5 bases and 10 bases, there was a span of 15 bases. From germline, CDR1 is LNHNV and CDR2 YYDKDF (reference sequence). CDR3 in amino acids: CATSGPIVGEQFF. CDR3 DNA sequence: TGTGCCACCAGCGGGCCAATCGTGGGCGAGCAGTTCTTC.

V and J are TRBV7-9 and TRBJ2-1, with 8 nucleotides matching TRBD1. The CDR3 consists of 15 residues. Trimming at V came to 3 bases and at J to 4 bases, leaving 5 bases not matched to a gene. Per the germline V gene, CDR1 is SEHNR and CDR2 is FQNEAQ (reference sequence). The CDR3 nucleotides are TGTGCCAGCAGCTTCGGACAGGGAGATTACAATGAGCAGTTCTTC. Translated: CASSFGQGDYNEQFF.

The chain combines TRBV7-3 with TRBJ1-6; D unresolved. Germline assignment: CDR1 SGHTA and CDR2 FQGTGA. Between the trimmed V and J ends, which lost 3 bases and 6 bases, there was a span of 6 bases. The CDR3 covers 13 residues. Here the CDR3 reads CASSFGPNSPLHF. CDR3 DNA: TGTGCCAGCAGCTTTGGGCCTAATTCACCCCTCCACTTT.

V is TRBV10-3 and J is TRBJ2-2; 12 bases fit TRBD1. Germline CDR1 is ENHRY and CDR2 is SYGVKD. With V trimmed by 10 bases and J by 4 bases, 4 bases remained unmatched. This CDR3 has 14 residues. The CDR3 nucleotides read TGTGCCACCAGGGGACAGGGGGCCACCGGGGAGCTGTTTTTT. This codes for CATRGQGATGELFF.

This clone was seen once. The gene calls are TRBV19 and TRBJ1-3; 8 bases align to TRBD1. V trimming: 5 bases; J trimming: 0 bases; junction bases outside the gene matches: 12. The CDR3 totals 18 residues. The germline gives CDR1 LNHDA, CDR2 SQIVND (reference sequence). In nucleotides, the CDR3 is TGTGCCAGTAGTCTTGGGACAGGCCGCCTCCACTCTGGAAACACCATATATTTT. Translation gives CASSLGTGRLHSGNTIYF.

DNA of the CDR3: TGTGCCAGCAGCGGGACAGGGGGAGAGACCCAGTACTTC. It specifies CASSGTGGETQYF. The rearrangement links TRBV6-5 to TRBJ2-5, with TRBD1 matching 11 bases. The junction had 1 base not matched to a gene; V was cut back by 6 bases and J by 4 bases. There are 13 residues in the CDR3. CDR1 is MNHEY and CDR2 is SVGAGI in the germline V gene.

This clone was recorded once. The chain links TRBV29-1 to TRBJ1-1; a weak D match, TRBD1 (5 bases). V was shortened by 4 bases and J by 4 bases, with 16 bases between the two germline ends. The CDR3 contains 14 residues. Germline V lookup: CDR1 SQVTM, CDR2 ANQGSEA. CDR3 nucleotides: TGCAGCGTTGGGGGGGACTCCCGCGGCACTGAAGCTTTCTTT. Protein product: CSVGGDSRGTEAFF.

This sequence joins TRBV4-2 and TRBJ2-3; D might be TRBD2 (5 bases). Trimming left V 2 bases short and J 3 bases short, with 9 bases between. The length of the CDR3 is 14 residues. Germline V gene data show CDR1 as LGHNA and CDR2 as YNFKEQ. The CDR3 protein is CASSQRVATDTQYF. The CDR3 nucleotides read TGTGCCAGCAGCCAAAGGGTAGCGACAGATACGCAGTATTTT.

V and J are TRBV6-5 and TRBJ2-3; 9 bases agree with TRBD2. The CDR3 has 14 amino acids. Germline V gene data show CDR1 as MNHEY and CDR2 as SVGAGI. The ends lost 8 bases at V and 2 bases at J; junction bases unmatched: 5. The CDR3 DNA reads TGTGCCAGCGAGGGACTAGCCGACACAGATACGCAGTATTTT. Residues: CASEGLADTDTQYF.

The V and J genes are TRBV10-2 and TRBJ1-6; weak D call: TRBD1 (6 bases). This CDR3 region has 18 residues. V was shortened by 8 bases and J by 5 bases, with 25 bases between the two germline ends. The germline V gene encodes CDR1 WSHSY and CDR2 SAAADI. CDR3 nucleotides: TGCGCCAGCCTCCCACAGGGCCTTACCTCGGGCCATAATTCACCCCTCCACTTT. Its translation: CASLPQGLTSGHNSPLHF.

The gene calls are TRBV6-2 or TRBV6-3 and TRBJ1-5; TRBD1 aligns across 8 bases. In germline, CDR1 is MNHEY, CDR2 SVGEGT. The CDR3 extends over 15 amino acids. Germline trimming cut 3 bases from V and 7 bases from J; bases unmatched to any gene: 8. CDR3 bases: TGTGCCAGCAGTTATGTAGGACAGGGCCCCCAGCCCCAGCATTTT. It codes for CASSYVGQGPQPQHF.

The CDR3 DNA reads as TGTGCCAGCGCCTATATTAATGAAAAACTGTTTTTT. Encoded protein: CASAYINEKLFF. The chain combines TRBV2 with TRBJ1-4; D not resolved. Germline CDR1 is SNHLY and CDR2 is FYNNEI. V was pared by 8 bases and J by 4 bases, with 8 bases between. The CDR3 sequence is 12 residues long.

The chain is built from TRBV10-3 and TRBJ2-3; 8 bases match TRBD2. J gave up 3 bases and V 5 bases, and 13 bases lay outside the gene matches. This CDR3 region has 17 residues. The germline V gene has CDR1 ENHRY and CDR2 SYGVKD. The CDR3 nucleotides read TGTGCCATCAGTTTGGGGACTAGTCCTTTAACGACAGATACGCAGTATTTT. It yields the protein CAISLGTSPLTTDTQYF.

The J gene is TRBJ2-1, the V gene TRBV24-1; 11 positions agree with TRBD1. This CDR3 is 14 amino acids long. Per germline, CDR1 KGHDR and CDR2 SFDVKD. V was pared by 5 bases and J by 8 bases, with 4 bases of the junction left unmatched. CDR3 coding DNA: TGTGCCACCAGTGGTTGGACAGGGGGCCATGAGCAGTTCTTC. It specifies CATSGWTGGHEQFF.

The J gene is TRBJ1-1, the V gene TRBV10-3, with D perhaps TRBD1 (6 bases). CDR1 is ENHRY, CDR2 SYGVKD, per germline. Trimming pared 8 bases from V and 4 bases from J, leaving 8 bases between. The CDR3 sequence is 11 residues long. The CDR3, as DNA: TGTGCCATCCTACAGGGCACTGAAGCTTTCTTT. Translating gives CAILQGTEAFF.

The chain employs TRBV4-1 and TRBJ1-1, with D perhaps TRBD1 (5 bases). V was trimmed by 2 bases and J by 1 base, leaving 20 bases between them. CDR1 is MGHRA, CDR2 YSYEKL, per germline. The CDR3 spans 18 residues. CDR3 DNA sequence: TGCGCCAGCAGCCAAAGGGGCCTCTCAGGAGGGTGGAACACTGAAGCTTTCTTT. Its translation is CASSQRGLSGGWNTEAFF.

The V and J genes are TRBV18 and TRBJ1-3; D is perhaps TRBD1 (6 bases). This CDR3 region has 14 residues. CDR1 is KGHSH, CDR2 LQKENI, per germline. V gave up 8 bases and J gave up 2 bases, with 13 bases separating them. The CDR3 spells CASERTGTGNTIYF. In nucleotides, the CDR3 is TGTGCCAGCGAAAGAACAGGGACTGGAAACACCATATATTTT.

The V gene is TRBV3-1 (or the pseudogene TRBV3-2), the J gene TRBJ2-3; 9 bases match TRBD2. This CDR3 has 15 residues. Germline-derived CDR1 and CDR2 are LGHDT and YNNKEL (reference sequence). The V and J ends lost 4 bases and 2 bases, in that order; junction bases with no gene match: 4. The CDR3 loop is CASSRLAGSTDTQYF. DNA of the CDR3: TGTGCCAGCAGCCGGCTAGCGGGATCCACAGATACGCAGTATTTT.